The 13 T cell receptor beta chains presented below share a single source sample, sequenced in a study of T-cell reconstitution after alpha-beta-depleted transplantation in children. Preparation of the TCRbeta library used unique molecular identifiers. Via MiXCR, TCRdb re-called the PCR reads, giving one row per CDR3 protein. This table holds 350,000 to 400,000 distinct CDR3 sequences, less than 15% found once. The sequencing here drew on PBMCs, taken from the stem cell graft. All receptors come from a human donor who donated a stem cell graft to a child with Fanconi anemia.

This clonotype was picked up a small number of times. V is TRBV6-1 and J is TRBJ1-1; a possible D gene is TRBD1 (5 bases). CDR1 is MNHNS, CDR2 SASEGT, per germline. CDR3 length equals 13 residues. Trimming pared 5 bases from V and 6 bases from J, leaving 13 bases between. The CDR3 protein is CASSRDSPPEAFF. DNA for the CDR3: TGTGCCAGCAGTCGCGACAGTCCCCCTGAAGCTTTCTTT.

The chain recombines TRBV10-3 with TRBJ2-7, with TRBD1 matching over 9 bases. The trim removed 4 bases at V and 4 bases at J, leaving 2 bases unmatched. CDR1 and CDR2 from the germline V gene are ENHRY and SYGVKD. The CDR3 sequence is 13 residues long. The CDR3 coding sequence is TGTGCCATCAGTGGGGACAGGGAATACGAGCAGTACTTC. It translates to CAISGDREYEQYF.

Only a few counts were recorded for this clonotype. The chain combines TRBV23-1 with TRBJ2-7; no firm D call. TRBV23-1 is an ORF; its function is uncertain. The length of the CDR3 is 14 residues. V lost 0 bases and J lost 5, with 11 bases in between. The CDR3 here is CASSQSRRSDEQYV. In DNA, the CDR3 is TGCGCCAGCAGTCAATCGAGAAGGTCGGACGAGCAGTACGTC.

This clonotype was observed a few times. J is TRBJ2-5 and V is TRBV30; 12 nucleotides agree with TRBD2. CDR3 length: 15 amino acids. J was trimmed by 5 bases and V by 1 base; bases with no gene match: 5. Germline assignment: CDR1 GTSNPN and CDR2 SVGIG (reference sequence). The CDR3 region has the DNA TGTGCCTGGAGTGAAGGGACTAGCGGGTTGGAGACCCAGTACTTC. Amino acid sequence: CAWSEGTSGLETQYF.

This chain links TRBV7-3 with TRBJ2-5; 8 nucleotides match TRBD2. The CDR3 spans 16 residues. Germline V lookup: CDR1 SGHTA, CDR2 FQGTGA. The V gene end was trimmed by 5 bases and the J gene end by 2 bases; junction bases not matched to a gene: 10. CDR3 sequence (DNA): TGTGCCAGCAGCCCACATGGAGCGGGGGAGCAAGAGACCCAGTACTTC. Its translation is CASSPHGAGEQETQYF.

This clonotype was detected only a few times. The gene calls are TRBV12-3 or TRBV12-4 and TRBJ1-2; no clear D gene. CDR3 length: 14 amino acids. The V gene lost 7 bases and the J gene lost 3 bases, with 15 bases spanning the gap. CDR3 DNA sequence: TGTGCCAGCACTCAAGGGCTCCGGGACTATGGCTACACCTTC. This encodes CASTQGLRDYGYTF.

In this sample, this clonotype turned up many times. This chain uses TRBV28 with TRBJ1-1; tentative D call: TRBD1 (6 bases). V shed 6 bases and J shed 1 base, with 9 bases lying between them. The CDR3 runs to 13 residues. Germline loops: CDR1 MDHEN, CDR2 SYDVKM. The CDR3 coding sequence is TGTGCCAGCAGCTGGACAGCGAACACTGAAGCTTTCTTT. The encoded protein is CASSWTANTEAFF.

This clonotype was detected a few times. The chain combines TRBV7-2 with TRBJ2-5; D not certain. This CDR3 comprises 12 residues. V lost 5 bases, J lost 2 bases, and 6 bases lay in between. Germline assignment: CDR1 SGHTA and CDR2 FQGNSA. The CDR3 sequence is CASSRNQETQYF. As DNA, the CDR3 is TGTGCCAGCAGCCGGAATCAAGAGACCCAGTACTTC.

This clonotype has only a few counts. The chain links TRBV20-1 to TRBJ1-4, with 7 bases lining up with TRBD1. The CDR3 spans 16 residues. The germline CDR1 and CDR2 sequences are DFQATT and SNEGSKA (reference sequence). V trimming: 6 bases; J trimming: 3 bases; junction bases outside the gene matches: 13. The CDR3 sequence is CSAMGQLAGANEKLFF. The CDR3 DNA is TGCAGTGCCATGGGACAGCTAGCGGGGGCTAATGAAAAACTGTTTTTT.

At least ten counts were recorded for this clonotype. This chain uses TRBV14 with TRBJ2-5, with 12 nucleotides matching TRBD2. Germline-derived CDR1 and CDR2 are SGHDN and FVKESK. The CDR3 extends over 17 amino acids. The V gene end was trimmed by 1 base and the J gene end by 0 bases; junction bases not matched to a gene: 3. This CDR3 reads CASSQGTSGGYQETQYF. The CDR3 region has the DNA TGTGCCAGCAGCCAAGGAACTAGCGGGGGGTACCAAGAGACCCAGTACTTC.

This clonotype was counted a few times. CDR3 nucleotides: TGCGCCAGCAGTGAGATGGGGGCAACTAATGAAAAACTGTTTTTT. It codes for CASSEMGATNEKLFF. The rearrangement uses TRBV10-2 and TRBJ1-4; perhaps TRBD1 as D (5 bases). Between the trimmed V and J ends, which lost 2 bases and 0 bases, there was a span of 7 bases. The CDR3 runs 15 residues. Per germline, CDR1 WSHSY and CDR2 SAAADI.

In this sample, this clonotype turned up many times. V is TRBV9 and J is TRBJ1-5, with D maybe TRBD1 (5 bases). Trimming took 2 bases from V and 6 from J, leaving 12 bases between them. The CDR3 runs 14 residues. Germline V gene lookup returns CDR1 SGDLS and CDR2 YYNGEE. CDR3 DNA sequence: TGTGCCAGCAGCGTCGGGACGGGCGGTCAGCCCCAGCATTTT. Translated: CASSVGTGGQPQHF.

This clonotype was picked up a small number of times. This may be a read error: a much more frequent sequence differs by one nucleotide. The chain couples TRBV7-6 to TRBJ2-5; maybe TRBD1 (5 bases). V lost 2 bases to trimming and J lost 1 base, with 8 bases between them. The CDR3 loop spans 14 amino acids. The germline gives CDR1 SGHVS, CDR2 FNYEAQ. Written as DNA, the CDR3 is TGTGCCAGCAGCTTACAGGGAACCCAAGAGACCCAGTACTTC. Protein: CASSLQGTQETQYF. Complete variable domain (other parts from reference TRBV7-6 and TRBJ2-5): GAGVSQSPRYKVTKRGQDVALRCDPISGHVSLYWYRQALGQGPEFLTYFNYEAQQDKSGLPNDRFSAERPEGSISTLTIQRTEQRDSAMYRCASSLQGTQETQYFGPGTRLLVL.